This is a list of T cell receptor beta chains from one sample in a study of response to subunit inactivated influenza vaccine. MiXCR, applied by TCRdb to the RT-PCR reads, yields one record per CDR3 protein. The repertoire holds approximately 500,000 distinct CDR3 sequences, with around 13% as singletons. The sequences come from PBMCs from blood, collected roughly 45 days after vaccination. These receptors were obtained from a man over 45 who received an inactivated influenza vaccine. The CDR3 runs from the conserved cysteine through the conserved F or W. The order of the fields is D gene, clone size, J gene, V gene, CDR3 DNA, CDR3 protein. A D gene is named only where the DNA matches it firmly. A row's size may be missing; if present it is once, few, many or a size class.

NA,NA,TRBJ1-5,TRBV20-1,TGCAGTGCTAGACTGACTGGTAATCAGCCCCAGCATTTT,CSARLTGNQPQHF
NA,few,TRBJ1-2,TRBV7-2,TGTGCCAGCAGCCCCCGGTGGGGGGACAACTATGGCTACACCTTC,CASSPRWGDNYGYTF
NA,few,TRBJ1-2,TRBV7-2,TGTGCCAGCAGCTTAGCCGGCGGGGAGATCGGTGGCTACACCTTC,CASSLAGGEIGGYTF
TRBD2,few,TRBJ2-5,TRBV7-9,TGTGCCAGCAGCTTAAGCCCAGCGGGAGTGGAGACCCAGTACTTC,CASSLSPAGVETQYF
NA,few,TRBJ1-6,TRBV5-1,TGCGCCAGCAGCCCGGGACCGGATAATTCACCCCTCCTCTTT,CASSPGPDNSPLLF
NA,few,TRBJ2-5,TRBV5-1,TGCGCCAGCAGCGGACAAGGAGCGATGGAGACCCAGTACTTC,CASSGQGAMETQYF
TRBD2,many,TRBJ2-3,TRBV24-1,TGTGCCACCAGTGACCCCCGCTCGAAAATAGCGGGAGGTTCCAATACGCAGTATTTT,CATSDPRSKIAGGSNTQYF
NA,few,TRBJ1-4,TRBV5-4,TGTGCCAGCAGCCCGGGACTTGGGAATGAAAAACTGTTTTTT,CASSPGLGNEKLFF
NA,NA,TRBJ1-2,TRBV6-1,TGTGCCAGCGAGACAGTTCGTAACTATGGCTACACCTTC,CASETVRNYGYTF
TRBD2,NA,TRBJ2-1,TRBV5-6,TGTGCCAGCAGCTTGGTAGCGGGGGGGATGAATGAGCAGTTCTTC,CASSLVAGGMNEQFF
NA,NA,TRBJ2-3,TRBV19,TGTGCCAGTAGTAGCGGGGTCTCAGATACGCAGTATTTT,CASSSGVSDTQYF
NA,NA,TRBJ2-1,TRBV7-3,TGTGCCAGCAGCTCCGCCCTAACGAGAGAGCAGTTCTTC,CASSSALTREQFF
TRBD1,NA,TRBJ2-1,TRBV7-9,TGTGCCAGCAGCCGACAGGGACCTGAGCAGTTCTTC,CASSRQGPEQFF
NA,NA,TRBJ2-3,TRBV7-6,TGTGCCAGCAGCGCACAGATCGGTTTCCATGGCGACCTCTCTAGCACAGATACGCAGTATTTT,CASSAQIGFHGDLSSTDTQYF
NA,few,TRBJ1-2,TRBV20-1,TGCAGTGCTAGAGATCGGGGCGGTGACTATGGCTACACCTTC,CSARDRGGDYGYTF
NA,NA,TRBJ2-7,TRBV3-1,TGTGCCAGCAGCCCTGGCTGGGAAGTCGGGGTGGCCTCCTACGAGCAGTACTTC,CASSPGWEVGVASYEQYF
NA,NA,TRBJ2-7,TRBV6-5,TGTGCCAGCAGCTACCCACCCGGTGTGTTAGCATACGAGCAGTACTTC,CASSYPPGVLAYEQYF
TRBD1,NA,TRBJ2-7,TRBV18,TGTGCCAGCTCACCACGTTTATCGACAGGGGGCAACGAGCAGTACTTC,CASSPRLSTGGNEQYF
NA,NA,TRBJ2-5,TRBV20-1,TGCAGTGCTAGAGATCGGCTAGCTCTCAGGAAAGAGACCCAGTACTTC,CSARDRLALRKETQYF
NA,NA,TRBJ2-2,TRBV28,TGTGCCAGCAGTTGGATACCAACCGGGGAGCTGTTTTTT,CASSWIPTGELFF
NA,NA,TRBJ2-7,TRBV10-3,TGTGCCATCAGTGACCCTTTATACAGTGGATCCTACGAGCAGTACTTC,CAISDPLYSGSYEQYF
TRBD1,many,TRBJ2-1,TRBV6-1,TGTGCCAGCAGCCCCGGACAGGGGCTGACCAAAACACAGTTCTTC,CASSPGQGLTKTQFF
TRBD1,few,TRBJ2-1,TRBV4-3,TGCGCCAGCAGCCAAGTGTGGCAGGGGGCTATGTCCTACAATGAGCAGTTCTTC,CASSQVWQGAMSYNEQFF
NA,many,TRBJ2-3,TRBV7-2,TGTGCCAGCAGCCGTCGGCAGAATACGCAGTATTTT,CASSRRQNTQYF